This TCR beta chain derives from a study of metastatic and nonmetastatic thyroid tumors (dated by TCRdb to between 2020 and 2021). Concerning the study at large: Repertoires from peripheral blood and from tumor or nodule tissue samples of malignant and benign thyroid patients were compared. General study outcomes and caveats: In both blood and tumor samples, malignant tumors were reported to have significantly higher TCR beta diversity than benign nodules.

The CDR3 numbers 14 residues from cysteine through phenylalanine. CDR3 DNA only is kept here, 42 bases in frame from base 1. The germline V gene (reference sequence) specifies LGHDT as CDR1 and YNNKEL as CDR2. V is cut by 4 bases and J by 2 bases, and the space between the germline ends is 6 bases. The protocol used for the library was PCR. Sequenced using an Illumina HiSeq 4000. High-throughput sequencing was used to profile the TCR beta-chain CDR3 region of every patient. The paper's processing steps were these. Drawing on CDR3 differences between clinicopathological groups, the researchers built a classifier meant to tell apart patients with distant-metastatic papillary thyroid cancer. To measure repertoire diversity the researchers used the Shannon index, while the Morisita-Horn index served to gauge how similar the tumor and blood repertoires were. In-frame beta chains were kept once TCRdb had trimmed the public reads at Q25 with fastp and called clones with MiXCR. It is TCRdb's table, rather than the study itself, that gives the V and J calls and clone size. The sample data list about 39,000 clones, and 15% to 20% of these were observed just once. Roughly 13% of the sample rests with the top ten.

No treatment had been received by any patient before thyroid surgery. Patient clinical samples collected from about 2011 to 2018 were retrospectively analysed using T-cell receptor beta sequencing. Concerning this clone: Its antigen has not been determined. The sample holds no much larger clone one base away, and base qualities are not on file.

Sample: tumor tissue. The sequence was collected from a female donor with papillary thyroid cancer or a benign thyroid nodule (not recorded which). Some clones in this sample may be carry-over from other donors' samples. The rearrangement joined TRBV3-1 to TRBJ2-6, with an unclear D gene assignment. The CDR3 region reads CASSRTPGANVLTF. The nucleotide sequence is given as TGTGCCAGCAGCCGTACTCCTGGGGCCAACGTCCTGACTTTC.